This TCR beta chain came from a study of cytomegalovirus exposure and HLA in healthy donors. The CDR3 runs to 13 residues. Germline-derived CDR1 and CDR2 are MNHNS and SASEGT. Trimming stripped 6 bases from V and 4 bases from J, with 10 bases between. Whole-study results and caveats: In a later analysis, HLA-C alleles had the fewest associated TCRs, DRB1 alleles the most.

60 Vbeta and 13 Jbeta primers were used in PCR. In the original processing: Counted up in a later analysis, unique TCR beta chains came to about 80 million, with around 10 million shared. The repertoire was sequenced with immunoSEQ multiplex PCR; TCRdb's copy has only in-frame clones and lacks some. V and J calls and clone size are those listed in that table; D and trimming were worked out from the DNA. The sample has 160,000 or so clones, 82% seen once. Note on this clone: Its antigen remains unknown.

V is TRBV6-1 and J is TRBJ1-3, with a possible D match to TRBD1 (6 bases). The sequenced material came from PBMCs. This receptor was obtained from a woman aged 45-59 years in good health and CMV-seropositive. The DNA for the CDR3 is TGTGCCAGCAGGGCGGGGGCCGGAAACACCATATATTTT. Encoded protein: CASRAGAGNTIYF.